Listed below are T cell receptor beta chains from one sample, sequenced in a study of vaccination and CD4 T cells after COVID-19. No cognate antigen is known for these TCRs. TCRdb ran MiXCR on the PCR reads and lists one entry per CDR3 protein. The sample lists 4,000 to 5,000 distinct CDR3 sequences; roughly 60% were seen once. Sequenced input: CD4+ T cells from blood, cultured in vitro. The receptor set was obtained from a human donor in good health. Each CDR3 is given without its conserved first and last residue. Not all rows give a size; the values are once, few, many and, for expanded clones, a class.

v_gene,j_gene,len,abundance,CDR3aa
TRBV7-2,TRBJ1-5,13,NA,ASSLEGGGNQPQH
TRBV6-1,TRBJ1-2,11,NA,ASSEGIRRGYT
TRBV28,TRBJ1-5,16,NA,ASSPVPSTGAAWQPQH
TRBV20-1,TRBJ2-3,14,few,SASFGAGSSTDTQY
TRBV20-1,TRBJ2-2,13,NA,SAPYRGANTGELF
TRBV27,TRBJ1-1,10,NA,ASSFWGGEAF
TRBV6-1,TRBJ1-2,13,few,ASRESAGLPYGYT
TRBV12-3/TRBV12-4,TRBJ1-2,11,few,ASRPTGDYGYT
TRBV15,TRBJ2-5,12,few,ATSRGTGQETQY
TRBV11-2,TRBJ2-7,13,NA,ASSLDPGTSFEQY
TRBV6-2/TRBV6-3,TRBJ2-5,11,NA,ASSYGRQETQY
TRBV2,TRBJ1-5,12,NA,ASQPTTGNQPQH
TRBV6-1,TRBJ2-5,10,NA,ASGRRGETQY
TRBV20-1,TRBJ1-1,11,few,SASPPGTVKAF
TRBV14,TRBJ2-5,19,NA,ASSSRDPEINKMAMRETQY
TRBV19,TRBJ2-7,13,once,ASSFRTALSYEQY
TRBV6-1,TRBJ1-1,15,once,ASSDRPESFLEGKAF
TRBV12-3/TRBV12-4,TRBJ1-6,12,NA,ASSPGVVGSPLH
TRBV27,TRBJ2-1,12,few,ASSLAGGPNEQF
TRBV9,TRBJ2-3,13,NA,ASSVDVAGADTQY
TRBV19,TRBJ1-3,12,NA,ASSMRTGGNTIY
TRBV7-8,TRBJ1-5,15,few,ASSLDRKGDSNQPQH
TRBV6-5,TRBJ1-1,14,NA,ASSYLGAAGGTEAF
TRBV28,TRBJ2-2,13,once,ASSRRTGRTGELF
TRBV28,TRBJ2-3,14,few,ASRAWTGQEIDTQY
TRBV14,TRBJ2-3,14,NA,ASSQGVGGLADTQY
TRBV19,TRBJ1-1,12,NA,ASSIRTVGTEAF
TRBV2,TRBJ1-2,12,NA,ASSEALGGYGYT
TRBV28,TRBJ2-1,13,NA,ASSPIRSPYNEQF
TRBV20-1,TRBJ2-5,12,NA,SAELGALQETQY
TRBV20-1,TRBJ1-2,14,few,SADYPGTALSYGYT
TRBV27,TRBJ1-1,12,NA,ASTYRASNTEAF
TRBV18,TRBJ2-5,12,NA,ASSPAGGRETQY
TRBV5-6,TRBJ1-5,13,NA,ASSSMGRGNQPQH
TRBV7-9,TRBJ1-2,14,NA,ASSNSSHPGGKLDT
TRBV20-1,TRBJ1-4,11,NA,SARTGTNEKLF
TRBV7-9,TRBJ2-7,13,few,ASSLDAGPAFGQY
TRBV19,TRBJ2-7,9,NA,VSGTHGEQY
TRBV20-1,TRBJ2-3,13,few,SARDGGTSTDTQY
TRBV7-8,TRBJ2-5,15,NA,ASSLGVVAGGGETQY
TRBV27,TRBJ2-3,14,NA,ASSRGLTLGTDTQY
TRBV6-1,TRBJ2-7,12,NA,ASNLAGGPYEQY
TRBV2,TRBJ1-2,12,few,ASSGQGGSGGYT
TRBV27,TRBJ1-2,15,few,ASSLSIIGSLVNGYT
TRBV5-1,TRBJ2-5,13,few,ASSPGSREVETQY
TRBV20-1,TRBJ2-1,16,NA,SARDQVSGSRSYNEQF
TRBV7-8,TRBJ2-4,17,few,ASSLESLKGRIAKNIQY
TRBV20-1,TRBJ2-3,12,NA,SASPVGGTDTQY
TRBV25-1,TRBJ2-5,16,NA,ASSEYIAGGALQGAQY
TRBV15,TRBJ2-1,14,NA,AITAEKPGSYNEQF
TRBV7-9,TRBJ2-4,7,NA,ASSTDSS
TRBV20-1,TRBJ2-3,13,once,SARDYFVGEDTQY